This is a list of T cell receptor beta chains from one sample in a study of T cell responses to AZD1222 COVID-19 vaccine. Using immunoSEQ multiplex PCR, the repertoire was profiled, and TCRdb retains in-frame clones only, with some absent. The data show more than 150,000 clones, with 92% seen just once and more than 9% held by the top ten. The material sequenced was peripheral blood, taken on day 0 of AZD1222 vaccination. These TCRs come from an adult in good health. Each CDR3 is given with its conserved first and last residue. A D gene is named only where the DNA matches it firmly. Clone size is stated in some rows and not others, as once, few, many or a class when expanded.

J gene | D gene | V gene | clone size | CDR3 protein | CDR3 DNA
TRBJ1-3 | - | TRBV14 | - | CASSPGDAGRGNTIYF | TGTGCCAGCAGCCCGGGGGACGCTGGACGAGGAAACACCATATATTTT
TRBJ1-4 | - | TRBV19 | - | CASTSGGSPGREQGEKLFF | TGTGCCAGTACCTCCGGCGGATCCCCCGGCCGGGAGCAAGGGGAAAAACTGTTTTTT
TRBJ2-3 | TRBD2 | TRBV25-1 | - | CASRGTSGRASTDTQYF | TGTGCCAGCAGAGGGACTAGCGGGAGGGCTAGCACAGATACGCAGTATTTT
TRBJ2-3 | TRBD2 | TRBV7-2 | - | CASSMAGVSTDTQYF | TGTGCCAGCAGCATGGCGGGGGTTAGCACAGATACGCAGTATTTT
TRBJ1-4 | - | TRBV6-1 | - | CASSEHGAWGEKLFF | TGTGCCAGCAGTGAACATGGGGCTTGGGGTGAAAAACTGTTTTTT
TRBJ2-6 | - | TRBV11-1 | - | CASSLTGTGANVLTF | TGTGCCAGCAGCTTAACTGGGACTGGGGCCAACGTCCTGACTTTC
TRBJ2-1 | - | TRBV27 | - | CASSLLGGSEQFF | TGTGCCAGCAGTCTCCTGGGTGGGAGTGAGCAGTTCTTC
TRBJ2-1 | - | TRBV5-8 | - | CASSPGPLYEQFF | TGTGCCAGCAGCCCGGGACCCCTGTATGAGCAGTTCTTC
TRBJ2-7 | - | TRBV29-1 | - | CSGADGTNEQYF | TGCAGCGGAGCGGACGGGACAAACGAGCAGTACTTC
TRBJ1-1 | TRBD1 | TRBV4-1 | - | CASSPARGADPEAFF | TGCGCCAGCAGCCCAGCCAGGGGGGCAGACCCTGAAGCTTTCTTT
TRBJ2-7 | - | TRBV25-1 | - | CASSEASSYEQYF | TGTGCCAGCAGTGAGGCAAGCTCCTACGAGCAGTACTTC
TRBJ1-1 | - | TRBV25-1 | - | CASSEEVGSYTEAFF | TGTGCCAGCAGTGAGGAGGTAGGCAGCTACACTGAAGCTTTCTTT
TRBJ2-5 | TRBD2 | TRBV29-1 | - | CSVAGGETQYF | TGCAGCGTTGCGGGGGGAGAGACCCAGTACTTC
TRBJ2-4 | TRBD1 | TRBV29-1 | - | CSANRQGVNIQYF | TGCAGCGCCAACCGACAGGGGGTAAACATTCAGTACTTC
TRBJ2-1 | - | TRBV6-4 | - | CASSDLLAASYNEQFF | TGTGCCAGCAGTGACTTACTAGCTGCCTCCTACAATGAGCAGTTCTTC
TRBJ1-2 | - | TRBV28 | once | CASSLSRGGHGYTF | TGTGCCAGCAGTTTATCTCGGGGTGGGCATGGCTACACCTTC
TRBJ2-7 | TRBD1 | TRBV14 | - | CASSQGGTGKHEQYF | TGTGCCAGCAGCCAAGGGGGGACAGGGAAGCACGAGCAGTACTTC
TRBJ1-5 | - | TRBV6-5 | - | CASSYSTQGNQPQHF | TGTGCCAGCAGTTACTCGACGCAGGGCAATCAGCCCCAGCATTTT
TRBJ1-1 | - | TRBV9 | - | CASSVMDNTEAFF | TGTGCCAGCAGCGTTATGGACAACACTGAAGCTTTCTTT
TRBJ2-7 | - | TRBV7-8 | - | CASSLVRTDGSYEQYF | TGTGCCAGCAGCTTAGTACGGACTGACGGCTCCTACGAGCAGTACTTC
TRBJ1-1 | - | TRBV7-6 | - | CASSLGSGANTEAFF | TGTGCCAGCAGCTTAGGTTCTGGGGCGAACACTGAAGCTTTCTTT
TRBJ1-2 | - | TRBV9 | - | CASSGPTSNYGYTF | TGTGCCAGCTCGGGACCAACCTCTAACTATGGCTACACCTTC
TRBJ1-5 | - | TRBV3-1/TRBV3-2 | - | CASSPWRGNQPQHF | TGTGCCAGCAGTCCATGGCGAGGGAATCAGCCCCAGCATTTT
TRBJ1-1 | - | TRBV12-5 | - | CASGRPEAFF | TGTGCTAGTGGACGTCCTGAAGCTTTCTTT
TRBJ2-1 | - | TRBV11-2 | - | CASSSRATYNEQFF | TGTGCCAGCAGCTCCCGGGCAACCTACAATGAGCAGTTCTTC
TRBJ2-7 | TRBD1 | TRBV7-9 | once | CASSRTGPYEQYF | TGTGCCAGCAGCCGGACAGGGCCCTACGAGCAGTACTTC
TRBJ2-2 | TRBD2 | TRBV2 | - | CASSERATSGGNTGELFF | TGTGCCAGCAGTGAAAGGGCTACTAGCGGGGGAAACACCGGGGAGCTGTTTTTT
TRBJ2-1 | - | TRBV27 | - | CASSLLEDNEQFF | TGTGCCAGCAGTTTATTAGAGGACAATGAGCAGTTCTTC
TRBJ2-3 | - | TRBV5-5 | - | CASSLGTERTDTQYF | TGTGCCAGCAGCTTGGGGACGGAGCGCACAGATACGCAGTATTTT
TRBJ2-1 | TRBD1 | TRBV28 | - | CASTTGQGAPNEQFF | TGTGCCAGCACCACCGGACAGGGGGCGCCCAATGAGCAGTTCTTC
TRBJ1-2 | TRBD1 | TRBV7-9 | - | CASSLGQGGNYGYTF | TGTGCCAGCAGCTTAGGACAGGGAGGGAACTATGGCTACACCTTC
TRBJ1-1 | - | TRBV29-1 | - | CSAGRMGTEAFF | TGCAGCGCCGGACGGATGGGCACTGAAGCTTTCTTT
TRBJ2-7 | - | TRBV5-5 | - | CASRIGTEQGYEQYF | TGTGCCAGCAGAATTGGGACCGAACAGGGATACGAGCAGTACTTC
TRBJ1-4 | TRBD1 | TRBV27 | - | CASSSEWRTGQSWGNEKLFF | TGTGCCAGCAGTTCGGAGTGGCGGACAGGGCAGTCTTGGGGGAATGAAAAACTGTTTTTT
TRBJ1-5 | - | TRBV5-5 | - | CASSDSTVYNQPQHF | TGTGCCAGCAGCGACTCTACAGTTTACAATCAGCCCCAGCATTTT
TRBJ2-2 | - | TRBV9 | - | CASSPAAGTGELFF | TGTGCCAGCAGCCCAGCAGCGGGCACCGGGGAGCTGTTTTTT
TRBJ2-3 | - | TRBV19 | - | CASSSVTDTQYF | TGTGCCAGTAGTAGCGTGACAGATACGCAGTATTTT
TRBJ1-2 | - | TRBV9 | - | CASSVGPGEYGYTF | TGTGCCAGCAGCGTAGGTCCAGGGGAGTATGGCTACACCTTC
TRBJ2-6 | TRBD1 | TRBV19 | - | CASSSTGAGANVLTF | TGTGCCAGTAGTTCAACAGGGGCTGGGGCCAACGTCCTGACTTTC
TRBJ1-1 | - | TRBV19 | - | CASSRGVSTEAFF | TGTGCCAGTAGCCGGGGTGTTTCCACTGAAGCTTTCTTT
TRBJ2-3 | TRBD1 | TRBV24-1 | - | CATSDQTPGQGWSDTQYF | TGTGCCACCAGTGACCAGACTCCGGGACAGGGTTGGTCAGATACGCAGTATTTT
TRBJ1-2 | TRBD1 | TRBV13 | - | CASSKGQVGGYTF | TGTGCCAGCAGCAAGGGACAGGTCGGAGGCTACACCTTC
TRBJ1-1 | - | TRBV18 | - | CASSRGDGALMNTEAFF | TGTGCCAGCTCCAGGGGAGATGGGGCCCTCATGAACACTGAAGCTTTCTTT
TRBJ1-1 | - | TRBV3-1/TRBV3-2 | - | CASSHFPLSRNTEAFF | TGTGCCAGCAGCCATTTTCCGTTGTCCCGGAACACTGAAGCTTTCTTT
TRBJ1-6 | - | TRBV3-1/TRBV3-2 | - | CASSLSMTAVSNSPLHF | TGTGCCAGCAGCCTTAGTATGACAGCGGTCTCTAATTCACCCCTCCACTTT
TRBJ1-1 | - | TRBV10-1 | - | CASSESAGISMNTEAFF | TGCGCCAGCAGTGAGTCGGCAGGGATTTCCATGAACACTGAAGCTTTCTTT
TRBJ1-2 | TRBD1 | TRBV27 | once | CASSSLGTDYGYTF | TGTGCCAGCAGTTCCCTGGGGACAGACTATGGCTACACCTTC
TRBJ1-1 | - | TRBV19 | - | CASSTQYTEAFF | TGTGCCAGTAGTACCCAGTACACTGAAGCTTTCTTT
TRBJ1-6 | - | TRBV6-5 | - | CASSYSQNYNSPLHF | TGTGCCAGCAGTTACTCCCAGAACTATAATTCACCCCTCCACTTT